One sample yielded the 17 T cell receptor beta chains listed below, sequenced in a study of early T cells in non-severe SARS-CoV-2 infection. TCRdb ran MiXCR on the 5' RACE reads and lists one entry per CDR3 protein. The sample lists tens of thousands of distinct CDR3 sequences, over 7.5% occurring once. Sequenced material: whole blood. Source of these receptors: an adult who was a healthcare worker with PCR-confirmed SARS-CoV-2 infection or an uninfected control (not recorded which).

This clonotype was picked up many times. The V gene is TRBV9, the J gene TRBJ2-7, with a tentative D call TRBD1 (6 bases). The germline CDR1 and CDR2 sequences are SGDLS and YYNGEE. V lost 2 bases and J lost 2, with 11 bases in between. The CDR3 is made up of 14 amino acids. CDR3 loop: CASSVTGSAYEQYF. In DNA form, the CDR3 reads TGTGCCAGCAGCGTTACAGGGTCCGCCTACGAGCAGTACTTC.

The J gene is TRBJ1-1, the V gene TRBV11-1; no clear D. Per germline, CDR1 SGHAT and CDR2 FQDESV (reference sequence). The ends were cut back, 7 bases at V and 3 bases at J, with 9 bases in the middle. The CDR3 spans 12 residues. CDR3 protein: CASTKMDTEAFF. The DNA of the CDR3 is TGTGCCAGCACCAAAATGGACACTGAAGCTTTCTTT.

In this sample, this clonotype turned up many times. The rearrangement joins TRBV29-1 to TRBJ2-6; D gene unclear. With 8 bases removed from V and 0 bases from J, the gap between germline ends came to 5 bases. CDR1 is SQVTM, CDR2 ANQGSEA, per germline. The CDR3 loop spans 12 amino acids. CDR3 in DNA: TGCAGCTCCCTCTCTGGGGCCAACGTCCTGACTTTC. This translates into CSSLSGANVLTF. The whole variable domain, remainder taken from reference TRBV29-1 and TRBJ2-6, is SAVISQKPSRDICQRGTSLTIQCQVDSQVTMMFWYRQQPGQSLTLIATANQGSEATYESGFVIDKFPISRPNLTFSTLTVSNMSPEDSSIYLCSSLSGANVLTFGAGSRLTVL.

The rearrangement joins TRBV5-1 to TRBJ2-7, with a weak D call TRBD1 (6 bases). This CDR3 is 15 amino acids long. The germline V and J ends were trimmed by 0 bases and 0 bases, with 10 bases remaining between them. Germline V gives CDR1 SGHRS, CDR2 YFSETQ. CDR3: CASSLEGVPSYEQYF. CDR3 nucleotides: TGCGCCAGCAGCTTGGAGGGGGTTCCCTCCTACGAGCAGTACTTC.

The V call is TRBV12-3 or TRBV12-4, the J call TRBJ1-1; D unclear. CDR3 length equals 14 residues. V was cut by 0 bases and J by 0 bases, with 5 bases left in between. The CDR3 coding sequence is TGTGCCAGCAGTTTAGCTATCTTGAACACTGAAGCTTTCTTT. This codes for CASSLAILNTEAFF.

This clonotype was counted only a few times. This chain connects TRBV29-1 to TRBJ2-1; D might be TRBD2 (5 bases). The CDR3 extends over 14 amino acids. V lost 7 bases, J lost 2 bases, and 15 bases lay in between. The germline CDR1 and CDR2 sequences are SQVTM and ANQGSEA. Here the CDR3 reads CSGRLSGAYNEQFF. The CDR3 nucleotides read TGCAGCGGGAGACTAAGCGGAGCCTACAATGAGCAGTTCTTC.

In its sample, this clonotype was seen a few times. The V and J genes are TRBV12-3 or TRBV12-4 and TRBJ1-1, with D uncertain. Between the trimmed V and J ends, which lost 2 bases and 1 base, there was a span of 8 bases. The length of the CDR3 is 14 residues. CDR3 bases: TGTGCCAGCAGTTTAAGGTTGGAGAACACTGAAGCTTTCTTT. Encoded protein: CASSLRLENTEAFF.

The chain employs TRBV4-3 and TRBJ1-2, with 8 bases aligning to TRBD1. J lost 3 bases, V lost 0 bases, and 3 bases had no gene match. From germline, CDR1 is LGHNA and CDR2 YSLEER. This CDR3 has 15 residues. The DNA of the CDR3 is TGCGCCAGCAGCCAAGATGACAGGGGCTACTATGGCTACACCTTC. As protein: CASSQDDRGYYGYTF.

By proportion, this clonotype is medium-sized. This chain connects TRBV2 to TRBJ1-2; D gene uncertain. Trimming removed 5 bases at V and 8 bases at J, with 12 bases between. The germline V gene encodes CDR1 SNHLY and CDR2 FYNNEI. The CDR3 covers 12 residues. CDR3 loop: CASSRSLIGYTF. The DNA of the CDR3 is TGTGCCAGCAGTCGGTCTCTCATCGGCTACACCTTC.

This clonotype has at least ten counts. The gene calls are TRBV4-1 and TRBJ1-2; D gene ambiguous. This CDR3 spans 13 amino acids. The V end was cut by 0 bases, the J end by 4 bases, with 6 bases between. CDR1 MGHRA and CDR2 YSYEKL come from the germline V gene. The CDR3 sequence: CASSQDRFYGYTF. DNA of the CDR3: TGCGCCAGCAGCCAAGACAGGTTCTATGGCTACACCTTC.

This clonotype is medium-sized by share. The rearrangement links TRBV5-4 to TRBJ2-3; D is perhaps TRBD1 or TRBD2 (5 bases each). The germline CDR1 and CDR2 sequences are SGHNT and YYREEE (reference sequence). Trimming left V 1 base short and J 2 bases short, with 14 bases between. There are 16 residues in the CDR3. In DNA form, the CDR3 reads TGTGCCAGCAGCTTGCTTTCCGGGACCCTCACAGATACGCAGTATTTT. Protein sequence: CASSLLSGTLTDTQYF. Full variable domain (rest looked up from reference TRBV5-4 and TRBJ2-3): ETGVTQSPTHLIKTRGQQVTLRCSSQSGHNTVSWYQQALGQGPQFIFQYYREEENGRGNFPPRFSGLQFPNYSSELNVNALELDDSALYLCASSLLSGTLTDTQYFGPGTRLTVL.

In its sample, this clonotype was seen many times. This CDR3 is CASRNRGHSTDTQYF. CDR3 sequence (DNA): TGTGCCAGCAGAAACAGGGGCCACAGCACAGATACGCAGTATTTT. The rearrangement joins TRBV27 to TRBJ2-3, with 7 bases lining up with TRBD1. This CDR3 has 15 residues. The germline V gene encodes CDR1 MNHEY and CDR2 SMNVEV (reference sequence). The ends lost 6 bases at V and 0 bases at J; junction bases unmatched: 6.

J is TRBJ2-3 and V is TRBV11-2; possible D gene TRBD1, 6 bases. CDR3 length equals 12 residues. The germline V gene encodes CDR1 SGHAT and CDR2 FQNNGV. V gave up 8 bases and J gave up 8 bases, with 14 bases separating them. DNA for the CDR3: TGTGCCAGCGGCGCCGGGACACCTACGCAGTATTTT. Encoded protein: CASGAGTPTQYF.

This clonotype has at least ten counts. The V call is TRBV6-2 or TRBV6-3, the J call TRBJ2-7, with TRBD2 matching over 11 bases. V lost 2 bases to trimming and J lost 2 bases; unmatched junction nucleotides: 8. There are 17 residues in the CDR3. The germline gives CDR1 MNHEY, CDR2 SVGEGT. CDR3 nucleotide sequence: TGTGCCAGCAGTTACCTAACTAGCGGGAGATCCCCCTACGAGCAGTACTTC. Translated: CASSYLTSGRSPYEQYF.

This clonotype was picked up many times. The gene calls are TRBV7-8 and TRBJ2-3; D call uncertain. Germline V gene lookup returns CDR1 SGHVS and CDR2 FQNEAQ. V dropped 5 bases and J dropped 2 bases, with 14 bases sitting between them. The CDR3 is made up of 15 amino acids. DNA for the CDR3: TGTGCCAGCAGCCCAATGGCTCGCCTCACAGATACGCAGTATTTT. It translates to CASSPMARLTDTQYF.

Details on this clonotype: The final CDR3 position lacks the conserved phenylalanine or tryptophan, pointing to a likely read error. The chain has TRBV4-2 and TRBJ2-7, with D possibly TRBD2 on 6 matching bases. V was trimmed by 2 bases and J by 7 bases, leaving 15 bases between them. Germline-derived CDR1 and CDR2 are LGHNA and YNFKEQ. This CDR3 comprises 14 residues. The CDR3 spells CASSQPGARLEQYL. Here the CDR3 DNA reads TGTGCCAGCAGCCAACCGGGAGCCCGTTTGGAGCAGTACCTC.

This clonotype was counted between two and nine times. The chain has TRBV7-8 and TRBJ2-2; TRBD2 might be the D (5 bases). The CDR3 sequence is 14 residues long. Trimming removed 5 bases from V and 7 bases from J, with 14 bases in between. Germline values: CDR1 SGHVS, CDR2 FQNEAQ. This chain's CDR3 is CASSLPVRGGELFF. The DNA of the CDR3 is TGTGCCAGCAGCCTCCCGGTCCGGGGCGGGGAGCTGTTTTTT.